This T cell receptor (beta chain) originates from a study of post-analysis software for immune sequencing data. The CDR3 is 16 residues long. From germline, CDR1 is MGHDK and CDR2 SYGVNS. The V gene end was trimmed by 2 bases and the J gene end by 5 bases; junction bases not matched to a gene: 5. Included in the TCR beta cDNA libraries were unique molecular identifiers. One entry per CDR3 protein, called by TCRdb with MiXCR from the PCR reads. This table holds about 820,000 distinct CDR3 sequences, roughly half found once. Note on this clonotype: Its cognate antigen is unknown.

Study-level results: Four to six TRBV segments appeared more often in patients than in controls, and TRBV5-6, TRBV5-1 and TRBV20-1 were among these.

This chain links TRBV25-1 with TRBJ2-7; TRBD2 matches at 14 bases. The specimen sequenced was blood. The sequence came from a girl between 5 and 17 years old with multiple sclerosis. The CDR3 region is CASSERGLAGVHEQYF. The CDR3 coding sequence is TGTGCCAGCAGTGAAAGGGGACTAGCGGGAGTCCACGAGCAGTACTTC.